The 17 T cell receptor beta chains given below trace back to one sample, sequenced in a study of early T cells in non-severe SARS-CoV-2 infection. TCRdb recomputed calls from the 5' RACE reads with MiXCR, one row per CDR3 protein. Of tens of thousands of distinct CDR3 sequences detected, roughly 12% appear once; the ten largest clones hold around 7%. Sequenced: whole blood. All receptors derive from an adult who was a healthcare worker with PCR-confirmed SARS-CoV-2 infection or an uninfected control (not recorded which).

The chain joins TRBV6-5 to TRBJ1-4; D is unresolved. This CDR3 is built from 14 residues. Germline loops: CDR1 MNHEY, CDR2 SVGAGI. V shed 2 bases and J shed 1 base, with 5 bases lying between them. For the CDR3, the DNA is TGTGCCAGCAGTTACATGTTAACTAATGAAAAACTGTTTTTT. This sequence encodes CASSYMLTNEKLFF.

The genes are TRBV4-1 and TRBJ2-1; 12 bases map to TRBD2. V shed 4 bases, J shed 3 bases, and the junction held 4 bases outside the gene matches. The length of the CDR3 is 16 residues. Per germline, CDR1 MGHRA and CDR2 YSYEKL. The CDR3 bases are TGCGCCAGCAGCCGTTGGACTAGCGGGGTCTACAATGAGCAGTTCTTC. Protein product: CASSRWTSGVYNEQFF.

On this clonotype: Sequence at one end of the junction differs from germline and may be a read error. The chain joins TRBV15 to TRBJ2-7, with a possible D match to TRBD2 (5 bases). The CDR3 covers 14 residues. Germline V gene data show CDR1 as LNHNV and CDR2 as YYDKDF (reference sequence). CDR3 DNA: TGTGCCACCAGCAGAGATCGTCTAGCCAGAATCGGGCACTTC. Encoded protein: CATSRDRLARIGHF. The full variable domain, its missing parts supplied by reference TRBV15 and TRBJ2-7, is DAMVIQNPRYQVTQFGKPVTLSCSQTLNHNVMYWYQQKSSQAPKLLFHYYDKDFNNEADTPDNFQSRRPNTSFCFLDIRSPGLGDTAMYLCATSRDRLARIGHFGPGTRLTVT.

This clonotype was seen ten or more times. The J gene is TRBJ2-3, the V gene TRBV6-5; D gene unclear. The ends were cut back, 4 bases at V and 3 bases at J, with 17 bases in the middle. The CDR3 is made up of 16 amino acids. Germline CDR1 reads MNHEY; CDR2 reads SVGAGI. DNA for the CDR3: TGTGCCAGCAGTTCCCCTTCGGACCTAGGGACAGATACGCAGTATTTT. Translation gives CASSSPSDLGTDTQYF.

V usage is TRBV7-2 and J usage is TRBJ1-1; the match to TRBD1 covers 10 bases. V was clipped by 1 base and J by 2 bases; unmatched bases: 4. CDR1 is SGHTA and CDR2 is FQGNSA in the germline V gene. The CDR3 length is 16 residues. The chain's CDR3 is CASSLDRDRGNTEAFF. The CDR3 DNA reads TGTGCCAGCAGCTTAGATCGGGACAGGGGCAACACTGAAGCTTTCTTT.

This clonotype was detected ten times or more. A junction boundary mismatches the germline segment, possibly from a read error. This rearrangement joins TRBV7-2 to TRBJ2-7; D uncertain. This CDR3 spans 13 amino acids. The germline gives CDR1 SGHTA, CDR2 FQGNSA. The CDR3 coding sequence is TGCGCCAGCAGCTTGGACGGTACCTACGAGCAGTACTTC. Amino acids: CASSLDGTYEQYF.

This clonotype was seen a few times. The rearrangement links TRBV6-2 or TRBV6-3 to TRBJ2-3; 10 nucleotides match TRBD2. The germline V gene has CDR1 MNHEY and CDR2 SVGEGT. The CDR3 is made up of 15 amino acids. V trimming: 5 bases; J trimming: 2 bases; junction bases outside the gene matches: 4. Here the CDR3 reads CASSPSGRNTDTQYF. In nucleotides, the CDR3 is TGTGCCAGCAGTCCTAGCGGGAGAAACACAGATACGCAGTATTTT.

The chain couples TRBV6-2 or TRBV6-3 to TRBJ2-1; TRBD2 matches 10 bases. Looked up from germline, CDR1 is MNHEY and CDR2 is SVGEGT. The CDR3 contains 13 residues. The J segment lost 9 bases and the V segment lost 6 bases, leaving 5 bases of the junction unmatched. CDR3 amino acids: CASRPRTSGEQFF. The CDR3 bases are TGTGCCAGCAGACCCCGGACTAGCGGTGAGCAGTTCTTC.

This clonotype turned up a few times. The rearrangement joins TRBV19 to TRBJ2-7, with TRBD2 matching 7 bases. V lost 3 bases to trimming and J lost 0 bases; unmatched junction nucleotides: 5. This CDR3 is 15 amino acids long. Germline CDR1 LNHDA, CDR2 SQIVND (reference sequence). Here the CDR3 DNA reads TGTGCCAGTAGTATTCGACTAGCACCCTCCTACGAGCAGTACTTC. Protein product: CASSIRLAPSYEQYF.

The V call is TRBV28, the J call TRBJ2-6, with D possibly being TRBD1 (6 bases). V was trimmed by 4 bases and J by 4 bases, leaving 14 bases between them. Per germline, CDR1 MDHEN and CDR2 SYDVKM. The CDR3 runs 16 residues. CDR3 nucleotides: TGTGCCAGCAGTTCACTCAGGGGAACCGGGGCCAACGTCCTGACTTTC. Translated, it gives CASSSLRGTGANVLTF.

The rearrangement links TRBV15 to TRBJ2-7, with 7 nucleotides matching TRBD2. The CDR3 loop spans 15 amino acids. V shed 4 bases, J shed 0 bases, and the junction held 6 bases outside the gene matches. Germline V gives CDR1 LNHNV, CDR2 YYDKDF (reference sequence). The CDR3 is CATSIVAGDSYEQYF. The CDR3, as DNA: TGTGCCACCAGCATTGTAGCGGGCGACTCCTACGAGCAGTACTTC.

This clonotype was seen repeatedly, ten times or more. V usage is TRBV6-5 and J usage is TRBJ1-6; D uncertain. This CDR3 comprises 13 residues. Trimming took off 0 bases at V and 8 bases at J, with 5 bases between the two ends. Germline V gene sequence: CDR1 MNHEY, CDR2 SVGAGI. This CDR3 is CASSYSEDSPLHF. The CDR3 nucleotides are TGTGCCAGCAGTTACTCAGAGGATTCACCCCTCCACTTT.

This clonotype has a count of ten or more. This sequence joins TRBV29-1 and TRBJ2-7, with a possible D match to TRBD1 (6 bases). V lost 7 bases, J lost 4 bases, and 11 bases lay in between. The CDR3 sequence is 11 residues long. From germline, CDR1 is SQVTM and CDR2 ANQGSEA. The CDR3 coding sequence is TGCAGCGGGGCGACAGGATACGAGCAGTACTTC. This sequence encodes CSGATGYEQYF.

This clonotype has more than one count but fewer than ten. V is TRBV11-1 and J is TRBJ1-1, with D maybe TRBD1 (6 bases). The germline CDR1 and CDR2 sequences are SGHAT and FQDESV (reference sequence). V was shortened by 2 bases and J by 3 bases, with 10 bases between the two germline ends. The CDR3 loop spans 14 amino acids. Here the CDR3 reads CASSLQGLDTEAFF. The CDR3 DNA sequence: TGTGCCAGCAGCTTACAGGGGTTGGACACTGAAGCTTTCTTT. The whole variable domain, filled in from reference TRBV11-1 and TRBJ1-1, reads EAEVAQSPRYKITEKSQAVAFWCDPISGHATLYWYRQILGQGPELLVQFQDESVVDDSQLPKDRFSAERLKGVDSTLKIQPAELGDSAMYLCASSLQGLDTEAFFGQGTRLTVV.

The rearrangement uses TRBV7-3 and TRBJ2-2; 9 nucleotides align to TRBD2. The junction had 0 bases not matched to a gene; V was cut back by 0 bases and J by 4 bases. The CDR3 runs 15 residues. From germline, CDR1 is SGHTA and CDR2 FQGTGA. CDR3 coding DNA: TGTGCCAGCAGCTTAACACTAGCGGGCACCGGGGAGCTGTTTTTT. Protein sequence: CASSLTLAGTGELFF.

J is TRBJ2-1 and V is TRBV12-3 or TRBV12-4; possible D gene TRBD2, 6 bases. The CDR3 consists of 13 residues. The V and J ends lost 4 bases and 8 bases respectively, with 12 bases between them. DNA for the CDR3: TGTGCCAGCAGTTCAGAACTAGCTGATGAGCAGTTCTTC. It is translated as CASSSELADEQFF.

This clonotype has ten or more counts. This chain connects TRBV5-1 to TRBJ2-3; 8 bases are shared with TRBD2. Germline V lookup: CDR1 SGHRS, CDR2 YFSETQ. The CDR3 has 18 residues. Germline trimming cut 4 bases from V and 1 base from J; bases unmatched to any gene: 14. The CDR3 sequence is CASSITKAGEHRTDTQYF. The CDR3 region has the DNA TGCGCCAGCAGCATTACGAAAGCGGGAGAACACCGCACAGATACGCAGTATTTT.